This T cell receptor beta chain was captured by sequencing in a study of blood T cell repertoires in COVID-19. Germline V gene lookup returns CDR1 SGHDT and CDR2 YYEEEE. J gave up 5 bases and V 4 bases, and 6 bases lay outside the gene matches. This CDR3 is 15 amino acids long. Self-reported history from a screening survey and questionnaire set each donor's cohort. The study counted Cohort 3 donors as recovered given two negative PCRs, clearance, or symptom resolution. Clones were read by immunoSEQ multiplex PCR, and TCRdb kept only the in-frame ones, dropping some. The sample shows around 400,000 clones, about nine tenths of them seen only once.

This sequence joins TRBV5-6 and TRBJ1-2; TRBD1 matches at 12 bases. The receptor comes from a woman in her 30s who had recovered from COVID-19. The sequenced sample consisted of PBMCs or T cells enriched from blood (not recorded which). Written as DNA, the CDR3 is TGTGCCAGCAGCCACGGGACAGGGGGCAGGTATGGCTACACCTTC. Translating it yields CASSHGTGGRYGYTF.